One sample yielded the 14 T cell receptor beta chains listed below, sequenced in a study of blood T cell repertoires in COVID-19. Only in-frame clones appear in the TCRdb table, and some are missing; sequencing was by immunoSEQ multiplex PCR. The profile covers roughly 49,000 clones, with over 80% appearing a single time and roughly 12% taken by the ten largest. Sequencing was done on a sample of peripheral blood. These TCRs come from a human donor in a cohort sampled during active COVID-19.

The chain recombines TRBV10-3 with TRBJ1-2; 7 bases fit TRBD1. The CDR3 length is 15 residues. From germline, CDR1 is ENHRY and CDR2 SYGVKD. The ends lost 0 bases at V and 6 bases at J; junction bases unmatched: 7. The CDR3 loop is CAISESLRTGDGYTF. CDR3 DNA sequence: TGTGCCATCAGTGAGTCGTTGAGAACAGGGGATGGCTACACCTTC.

The J gene is TRBJ1-1, the V gene TRBV10-3; TRBD1 matches 9 bases. V shed 9 bases and J 4 bases; nucleotides not matched to a gene: 6. The CDR3 is 13 residues long. In germline, CDR1 is ENHRY, CDR2 SYGVKD. The CDR3 sequence: CAIRTGGLTEAFF. As DNA, the CDR3 is TGTGCCATTAGAACAGGGGGCCTCACTGAAGCTTTCTTT.

J is TRBJ2-7 and V is TRBV5-1; 9 nucleotides match TRBD1. CDR1 and CDR2 (germline): SGHRS, YFSETQ. V lost 2 bases, J lost 5 bases, and 5 bases stayed unmatched. This CDR3 comprises 14 residues. CDR3 region: CASSFDRGRNEQYF. Here the CDR3 DNA reads TGCGCCAGCAGCTTTGACAGGGGGAGGAACGAGCAGTACTTC.

This clone is a singleton in its sample. The chain recombines TRBV7-2 with TRBJ2-3; TRBD1 matches at 8 bases. The CDR3 contains 17 residues. Germline-derived CDR1 and CDR2 are SGHTA and FQGNSA. The trim removed 2 bases at V and 0 bases at J, leaving 7 bases unmatched. CDR3 in DNA: TGTGCCAGCAGCTTAAAGCCGGACAGGGTGAGCACAGATACGCAGTATTTT. This sequence encodes CASSLKPDRVSTDTQYF.

The gene calls are TRBV6-5 and TRBJ1-2; TRBD1 aligns across 7 bases. The trim removed 5 bases at V and 4 bases at J, leaving 4 bases unmatched. CDR1 MNHEY and CDR2 SVGAGI come from the germline V gene. This CDR3 region has 13 residues. CDR3 in DNA: TGTGCCAGCAGTCCAGACAGGGTCTATGGCTACACCTTC. The encoded protein is CASSPDRVYGYTF.

V and J are TRBV5-4 and TRBJ1-1; 8 bases align to TRBD1. The trim removed 4 bases at V and 5 bases at J, leaving 7 bases unmatched. The CDR3 is 14 residues long. Per the germline V gene, CDR1 is SGHNT and CDR2 is YYREEE (reference sequence). The CDR3 region is CASSTRGLLTEAFF. CDR3 nucleotides: TGTGCCAGCAGCACCAGGGGGCTATTGACTGAAGCTTTCTTT.

This sequence joins TRBV10-3 and TRBJ1-5, with D hard to call. CDR3 size: 11 residues. Trimming took 7 bases from V and 11 from J, leaving 12 bases between them. From germline, CDR1 is ENHRY and CDR2 SYGVKD. The CDR3 DNA sequence: TGTGCCATCACCGACGGAGGGACCCAGCATTTT. Protein product: CAITDGGTQHF.

This chain uses TRBV18 with TRBJ1-1; perhaps TRBD1 as D (6 bases). Deletions cut 2 bases from V and 3 bases from J, with 19 bases between. The CDR3 runs 17 residues. CDR1 and CDR2 from the germline V gene are KGHSH and LQKENI. The CDR3: CASSPEVMAGADTEAFF. Here the CDR3 DNA reads TGTGCCAGCTCACCAGAGGTGATGGCAGGGGCCGACACTGAAGCTTTCTTT.

The chain carries TRBV3-1 (or the pseudogene TRBV3-2) and TRBJ2-7, with 9 nucleotides matching TRBD1. This CDR3 has 15 residues. Germline V gene data show CDR1 as LGHDT and CDR2 as YNNKEL (reference sequence). With 2 bases clipped from V and 2 bases from J, the junction kept 4 bases outside the gene matches. CDR3 nucleotides: TGTGCCAGCAGCCAATTCGACAGGGGGGCCTACGAGCAGTACTTC. Encoded protein: CASSQFDRGAYEQYF.

The chain recombines TRBV5-1 with TRBJ1-1; no reliable D call. The CDR3 covers 14 residues. Germline-derived CDR1 and CDR2 are SGHRS and YFSETQ. The ends were cut back, 2 bases at V and 0 bases at J, with 8 bases in the middle. The CDR3 nucleotides read TGCGCCAGCAGCTTCGGGGTAGTGAACACTGAAGCTTTCTTT. Amino acid sequence: CASSFGVVNTEAFF.

V and J are TRBV7-9 and TRBJ2-7, with D perhaps matching TRBD1 (6 bases). The CDR3 sequence is 16 residues long. Trimming pared 2 bases from V and 5 bases from J, leaving 19 bases between. Germline V CDR1 and CDR2: SEHNR, FQNEAQ (reference sequence). CDR3 region: CASSLFTAGDLDEQYF. The CDR3 nucleotides read TGTGCCAGCAGCTTATTCACGGCAGGGGATTTGGACGAGCAGTACTTC.

This sequence joins TRBV2 and TRBJ1-2, with D perhaps matching TRBD1 (5 bases). The germline V gene encodes CDR1 SNHLY and CDR2 FYNNEI. There are 15 residues in the CDR3. The germline V and J ends were trimmed by 5 bases and 8 bases, with 21 bases remaining between them. The CDR3 protein is CASSLGGTGGGGYTF. The CDR3 nucleotides read TGTGCCAGCAGTCTTGGAGGGACCGGCGGGGGAGGCTACACCTTC.

CDR3 loop: CASSFGASYEQYF. The CDR3 DNA sequence: TGTGCCAGCAGTTTTGGGGCTTCCTACGAGCAGTACTTC. The chain has TRBV12-3 or TRBV12-4 and TRBJ2-7, with D maybe TRBD1 (5 bases). This CDR3 region has 13 residues. The V end was cut by 3 bases, the J end by 1 base, with 7 bases between.

Only a few counts were recorded for this clone. V usage is TRBV25-1 and J usage is TRBJ1-1, with 7 bases that match TRBD1. The CDR3 is made up of 15 amino acids. The germline V gene encodes CDR1 MGHDK and CDR2 SYGVNS. Trimming at V came to 6 bases and at J to 0 bases, leaving 7 bases not matched to a gene. DNA for the CDR3: TGTGCCAGCAGAGAAGGCAGGGGGTTGAACACTGAAGCTTTCTTT. As protein: CASREGRGLNTEAFF.